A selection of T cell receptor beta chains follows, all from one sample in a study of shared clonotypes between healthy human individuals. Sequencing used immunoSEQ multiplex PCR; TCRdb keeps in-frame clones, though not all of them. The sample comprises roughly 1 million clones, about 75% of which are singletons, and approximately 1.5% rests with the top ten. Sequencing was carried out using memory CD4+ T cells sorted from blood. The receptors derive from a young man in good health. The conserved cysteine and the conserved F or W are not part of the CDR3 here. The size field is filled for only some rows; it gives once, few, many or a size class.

ASSLDSRSNTEAF	TRBV11-2	TRBJ1-1	NA
ASSPQTQGGQPQH	TRBV18	TRBJ1-5	NA
ASSTGTGGEQY	TRBV7-7	TRBJ2-7	few
ASSLGTVPSEQY	TRBV11-2	TRBJ2-7	NA
ASSESGGYT	TRBV6-6	TRBJ1-2	NA
ASSRTGSTNEKLF	TRBV5-4	TRBJ1-4	NA
ASSLPSGGKYT	TRBV5-6	TRBJ1-2	many
AWAPGTAGEAF	TRBV30	TRBJ1-1	NA
ASSKGLAGGIIQQY	TRBV7-9	TRBJ2-3	NA
ASSYGLDDEQF	TRBV5-4	TRBJ2-1	NA
ASSVAPPLGSSYNEQF	TRBV9	TRBJ2-1	few
SVGDRDSSPLH	TRBV29-1	TRBJ1-6	few
ASSYGPGNTIY	TRBV5-1	TRBJ1-3	NA
ASSPDRFQETQY	TRBV18	TRBJ2-5	few
ASSFAQGSDPQH	TRBV7-9	TRBJ1-5	NA
ASSLGHSGGDTQY	TRBV5-1	TRBJ2-3	NA
ASSQSGPSTDTQY	TRBV11-2	TRBJ2-3	NA
ASSSFDSPLH	TRBV19	TRBJ1-6	NA
ASSSGAARETQY	TRBV6-5	TRBJ2-5	NA
ASSLVGGGGNEQF	TRBV5-1	TRBJ2-1	NA
ASSLLSSYEQY	TRBV18	TRBJ2-7	NA
ASSILGQEGEKLF	TRBV19	TRBJ1-4	NA
ASSLAGFDDTQY	TRBV7-2	TRBJ2-3	few
ASSGTVLGTQY	TRBV25-1	TRBJ2-5	few
ASSNVGQGAYEQY	TRBV2	TRBJ2-7	NA
ASSGRDYPTGELF	TRBV10-2	TRBJ2-2	NA
ASTLTGSREQY	TRBV25-1	TRBJ2-7	once
ASSSPGQRLNEQF	TRBV6-6	TRBJ2-1	NA
ASSLGGVTGELF	TRBV11-3	TRBJ2-2	NA
ASSLDGAQSLLH	TRBV11-2	TRBJ1-6	NA
AISESRGGQPQH	TRBV10-3	TRBJ1-5	once
AISRGTDYEQY	TRBV10-3	TRBJ2-7	few
ASMKRAPLDTQY	TRBV7-9	TRBJ2-3	NA
ASSPRDRLAEQF	TRBV18	TRBJ2-1	NA
ASSVGGTSGSSYNEQF	TRBV9	TRBJ2-1	NA
ASSLDGVYEQY	TRBV5-5	TRBJ2-7	NA
ARSLDRESSYNEQF	TRBV5-3	TRBJ2-1	NA
ASSTVREDEQY	TRBV18	TRBJ2-7	NA
ASSLAHNEQF	TRBV7-2	TRBJ2-1	NA
ASSLEIGSAKNIQY	TRBV5-1	TRBJ2-4	many
ASSRTNNEQF	TRBV7-9	TRBJ2-1	NA
ASSPTTVGQLDFRNTIY	TRBV18	TRBJ1-3	once
ASSKTGTGRAKNIQY	TRBV7-9	TRBJ2-4	NA
ASSPSTGFRTDTQY	TRBV18	TRBJ2-3	once
ASSSPGQGDTIY	TRBV5-1	TRBJ1-3	NA
ASSPRGTGAEKLF	TRBV18	TRBJ1-4	NA
ASSLDRLPTQY	TRBV7-2	TRBJ2-3	NA
ASSLTGKNEKLF	TRBV2	TRBJ1-4	NA
ASSPRQREGPETQY	TRBV18	TRBJ2-5	NA
ASSLGAGTGGEETQY	TRBV7-7	TRBJ2-5	NA
ASREGHPQETQY	TRBV28	TRBJ2-5	NA
ASSFSSGGFRQSQETQY	TRBV11-2	TRBJ2-5	NA
ASSEGVAPTDTQY	TRBV6-1	TRBJ2-3	once
ASRSSGATGNTIY	TRBV7-2	TRBJ1-3	NA
ASSLVGLSYNEQF	TRBV5-1	TRBJ2-1	NA